This T cell receptor beta chain was identified during a study of shared clonotypes between healthy human individuals. Investigators spread the genomic DNA of each subset evenly over several immunoSEQ plates. TCRdb's table, derived via immunoSEQ multiplex PCR, lists solely in-frame clones and lacks some. The data hold about 470,000 clones, with roughly 83% observed a single time. The CDR3 has 13 amino acids. V lost 6 bases, J lost 7 bases, and 12 bases stayed unmatched. CDR1 SQVTM and CDR2 ANQGSEA come from the germline V gene. Sequences were obtained from PBMCs. The chain uses TRBV29-1 and TRBJ2-7; 7 nucleotides align to TRBD1. The sequence came from a woman in her thirties or forties in good health. Some clones in this sample may be carry-over from other donors' samples. The CDR3 here is CSVAGTAVGEQYF. The CDR3 DNA reads as TGCAGCGTCGCCGGGACAGCGGTGGGGGAGCAGTACTTC.